A single sample is the source of the 3 T cell receptor beta chains below, sequenced in a study of patients and donors after allogeneic stem cell transplantation. A single record per CDR3 protein comes from TCRdb applying MiXCR to the RT-PCR reads. The table shows 150,000 to 200,000 distinct CDR3 sequences, with around two fifths occurring only once. The sequencing input was blood, either unsorted or a sorted T cell fraction (not recorded which). Every receptor here comes from a human donor who was either an allogeneic HSCT recipient or a stem cell or donor lymphocyte infusion donor (not recorded which). It is not recorded whose cells these are; they may come from a transplant donor.

This chain links TRBV4-1 with TRBJ2-4; D might be TRBD1 (5 bases). The CDR3 has 13 amino acids. The V gene lost 2 bases and the J gene lost 12 bases, with 14 bases spanning the gap. Per the germline V gene, CDR1 is MGHRA and CDR2 is YSYEKL. Here the CDR3 DNA reads TGCGCCAGCAGCCAATCAATTAGGGGCCATCAGTACTTC. Amino acids: CASSQSIRGHQYF.

The chain links TRBV27 to TRBJ1-1; no definite D call. V shed 0 bases and J shed 11 bases, with 13 bases lying between them. CDR1 is MNHEY and CDR2 is SMNVEV in the germline V gene (reference sequence). The CDR3 has 13 amino acids. CDR3 loop: CASSLSGLYTAFF. Written as DNA, the CDR3 is TGTGCCAGCAGTTTATCGGGCCTATACACCGCTTTCTTT.

The chain joins TRBV5-1 to TRBJ2-7, with D maybe TRBD2 (5 bases). Trimming removed 2 bases from V and 6 bases from J, with 24 bases in between. Germline-derived CDR1 and CDR2 are SGHRS and YFSETQ. The CDR3 is 17 residues long. The CDR3 bases are TGCGCCAGCAGCTTTGGACTGCCAAAGACCCTTACGGGCGAGCAGTACTTC. Amino acid sequence: CASSFGLPKTLTGEQYF.